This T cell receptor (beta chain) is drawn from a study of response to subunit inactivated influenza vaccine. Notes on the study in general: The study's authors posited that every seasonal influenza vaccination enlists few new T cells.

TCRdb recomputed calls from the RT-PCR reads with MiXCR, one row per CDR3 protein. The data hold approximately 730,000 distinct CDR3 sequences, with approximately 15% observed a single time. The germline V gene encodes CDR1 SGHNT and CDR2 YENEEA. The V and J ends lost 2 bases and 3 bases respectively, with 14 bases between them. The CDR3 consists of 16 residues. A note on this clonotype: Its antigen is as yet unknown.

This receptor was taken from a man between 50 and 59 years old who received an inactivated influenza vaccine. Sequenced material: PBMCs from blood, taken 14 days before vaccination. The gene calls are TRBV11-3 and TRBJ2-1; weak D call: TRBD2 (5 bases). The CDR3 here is CASSLSGWESYNEQFF. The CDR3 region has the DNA TGTGCCAGCAGCTTATCGGGATGGGAAAGCTACAATGAGCAGTTCTTC.